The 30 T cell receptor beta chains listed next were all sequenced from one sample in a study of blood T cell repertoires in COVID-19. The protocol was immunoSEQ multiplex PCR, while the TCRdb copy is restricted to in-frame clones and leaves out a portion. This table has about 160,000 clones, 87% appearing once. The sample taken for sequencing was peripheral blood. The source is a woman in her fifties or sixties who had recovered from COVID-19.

Here the CDR3 DNA reads TGTGCCAGCAGTCCGCGGAACTATGGCTACACCTTC. Protein: CASSPRNYGYTF. The chain recombines TRBV27 with TRBJ1-2; D gene unclear. CDR1 MNHEY and CDR2 SMNVEV come from the germline V gene (reference sequence). V dropped 5 bases and J dropped 2 bases, with 6 bases sitting between them. CDR3 length equals 12 residues.

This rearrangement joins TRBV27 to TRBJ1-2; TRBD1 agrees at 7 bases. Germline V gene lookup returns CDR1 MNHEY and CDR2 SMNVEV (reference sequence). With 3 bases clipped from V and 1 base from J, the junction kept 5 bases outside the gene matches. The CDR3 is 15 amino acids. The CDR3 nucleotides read TGTGCCAGCAGTTTGAGACAGGGCAATAACTATGGCTACACCTTC. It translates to CASSLRQGNNYGYTF.

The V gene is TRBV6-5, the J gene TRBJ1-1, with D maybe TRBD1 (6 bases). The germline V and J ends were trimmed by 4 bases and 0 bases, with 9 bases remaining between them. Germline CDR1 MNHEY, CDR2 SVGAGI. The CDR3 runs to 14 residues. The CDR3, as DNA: TGTGCCAGCAGTTCGGACAGATTGAACACTGAAGCTTTCTTT. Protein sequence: CASSSDRLNTEAFF.

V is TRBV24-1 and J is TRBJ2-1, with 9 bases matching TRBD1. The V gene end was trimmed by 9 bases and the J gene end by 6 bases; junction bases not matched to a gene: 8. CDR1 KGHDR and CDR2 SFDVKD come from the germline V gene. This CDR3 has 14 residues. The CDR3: CATQGTGLPNEQFF. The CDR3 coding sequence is TGTGCCACCCAAGGGACAGGGTTGCCCAATGAGCAGTTCTTC.

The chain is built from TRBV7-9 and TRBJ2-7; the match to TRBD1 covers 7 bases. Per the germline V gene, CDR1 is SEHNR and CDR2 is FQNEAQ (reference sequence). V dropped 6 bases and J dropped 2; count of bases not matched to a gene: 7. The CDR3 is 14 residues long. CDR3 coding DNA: TGTGCCAGCAGGACCGGGACAGATGCCTACGAGCAGTACTTC. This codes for CASRTGTDAYEQYF.

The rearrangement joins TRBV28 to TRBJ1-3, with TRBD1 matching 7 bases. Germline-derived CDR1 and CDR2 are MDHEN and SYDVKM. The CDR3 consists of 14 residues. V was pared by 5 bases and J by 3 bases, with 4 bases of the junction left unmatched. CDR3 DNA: TGTGCCAGCAGTCCACAGGGGTATGGAAACACCATATATTTT. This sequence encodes CASSPQGYGNTIYF.

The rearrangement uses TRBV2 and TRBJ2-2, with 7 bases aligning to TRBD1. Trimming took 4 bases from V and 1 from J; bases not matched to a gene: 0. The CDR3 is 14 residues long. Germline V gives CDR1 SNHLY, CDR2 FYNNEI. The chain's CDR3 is CASSGTGNTGELFF. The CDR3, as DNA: TGTGCCAGCAGTGGGACAGGGAACACCGGGGAGCTGTTTTTT.

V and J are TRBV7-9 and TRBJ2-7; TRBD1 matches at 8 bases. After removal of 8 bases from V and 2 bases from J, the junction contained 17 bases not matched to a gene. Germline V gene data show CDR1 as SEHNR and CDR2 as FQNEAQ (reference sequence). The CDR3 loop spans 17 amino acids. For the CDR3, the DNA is TGTGCCAGCGGCTCGCGAAACCGGGACAGGTCAACCTACGAGCAGTACTTC. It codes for CASGSRNRDRSTYEQYF.

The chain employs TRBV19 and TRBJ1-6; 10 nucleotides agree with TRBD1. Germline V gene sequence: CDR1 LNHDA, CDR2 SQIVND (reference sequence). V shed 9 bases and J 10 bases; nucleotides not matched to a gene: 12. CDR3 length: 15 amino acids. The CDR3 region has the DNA TGTGCCAGCCGACAGGGGGCTATCTGGTCGTCACCCCTCCACTTT. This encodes CASRQGAIWSSPLHF. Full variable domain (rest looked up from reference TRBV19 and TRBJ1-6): DGGITQSPKYLFRKEGQNVTLSCEQNLNHDAMYWYRQDPGQGLRLIYYSQIVNDFQKGDIAEGYSVSREKKESFPLTVTSAQKNPTAFYLCASRQGAIWSSPLHFGNGTRLTVT.

The CDR3 spells CASSHGQGDNSPLHF. The CDR3 nucleotides are TGTGCCAGCAGCCACGGACAGGGGGACAATTCACCCCTCCACTTT. V and J are TRBV4-2 and TRBJ1-6, with TRBD1 matching 10 bases. The V gene's germline CDR1 is LGHNA and CDR2 YNFKEQ. This CDR3 comprises 15 residues. V was clipped by 3 bases and J by 7 bases; unmatched bases: 3.

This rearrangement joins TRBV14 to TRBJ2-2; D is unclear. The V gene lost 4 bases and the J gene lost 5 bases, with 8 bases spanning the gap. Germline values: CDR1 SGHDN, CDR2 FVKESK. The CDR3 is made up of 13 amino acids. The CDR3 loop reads CASSPLGTGELFF. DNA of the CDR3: TGTGCCAGCAGCCCCCTCGGGACCGGGGAGCTGTTTTTT.

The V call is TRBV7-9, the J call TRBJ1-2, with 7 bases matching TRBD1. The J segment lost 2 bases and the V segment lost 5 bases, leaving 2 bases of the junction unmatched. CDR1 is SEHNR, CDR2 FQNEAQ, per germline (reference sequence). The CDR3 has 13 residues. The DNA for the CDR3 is TGTGCCAGCAGCGGGGGACAGAACTATGGCTACACCTTC. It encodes CASSGGQNYGYTF.

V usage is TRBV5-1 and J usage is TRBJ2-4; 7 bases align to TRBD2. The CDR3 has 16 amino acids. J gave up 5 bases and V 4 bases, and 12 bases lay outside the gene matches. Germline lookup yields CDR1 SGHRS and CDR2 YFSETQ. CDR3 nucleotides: TGCGCCAGCAGCCGCCCCCTCGGGGGGATCCAAAACATTCAGTACTTC. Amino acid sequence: CASSRPLGGIQNIQYF.

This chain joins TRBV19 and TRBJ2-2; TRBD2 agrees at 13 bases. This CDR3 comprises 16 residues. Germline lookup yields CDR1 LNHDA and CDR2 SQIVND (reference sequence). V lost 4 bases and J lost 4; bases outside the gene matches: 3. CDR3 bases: TGTGCCAGTAGTACCGGGACTAGCGGGGTCACCGGGGAGCTGTTTTTT. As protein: CASSTGTSGVTGELFF.

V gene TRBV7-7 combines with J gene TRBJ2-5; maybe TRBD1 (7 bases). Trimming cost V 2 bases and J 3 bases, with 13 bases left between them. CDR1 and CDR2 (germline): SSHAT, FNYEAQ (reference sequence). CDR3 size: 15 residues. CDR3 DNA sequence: TGTGCCAGCAGCTTATTGGGCAGGGGGGAAGAGACCCAGTACTTC. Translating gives CASSLLGRGEETQYF. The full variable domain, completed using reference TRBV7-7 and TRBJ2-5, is GAGVSQSPRYKVTKRGQDVTLRCDPISSHATLYWYQQALGQGPEFLTYFNYEAQPDKSGLPSDRFSAERPEGSISTLTIQRTEQRDSAMYRCASSLLGRGEETQYFGPGTRLLVL.

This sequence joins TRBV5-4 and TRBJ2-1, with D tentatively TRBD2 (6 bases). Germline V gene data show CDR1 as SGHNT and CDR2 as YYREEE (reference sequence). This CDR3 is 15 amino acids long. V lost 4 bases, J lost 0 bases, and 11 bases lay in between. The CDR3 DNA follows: TGTGCCAGCAGCCTTAGCGGAAGCTCCTACAATGAGCAGTTCTTC. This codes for CASSLSGSSYNEQFF.

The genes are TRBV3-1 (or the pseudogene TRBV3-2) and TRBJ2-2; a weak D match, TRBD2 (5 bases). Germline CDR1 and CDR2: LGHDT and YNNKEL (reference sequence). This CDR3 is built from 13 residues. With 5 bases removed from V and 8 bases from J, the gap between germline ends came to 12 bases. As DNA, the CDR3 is TGTGCCAGCAGCTCAGCCGAGGGTGGGGAGCTGTTTTTT. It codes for CASSSAEGGELFF.

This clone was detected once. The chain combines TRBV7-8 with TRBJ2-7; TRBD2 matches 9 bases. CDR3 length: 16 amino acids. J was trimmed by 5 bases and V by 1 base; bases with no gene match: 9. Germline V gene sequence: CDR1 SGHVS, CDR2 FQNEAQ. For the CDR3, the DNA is TGTGCCAGCAGCTTAGTAAATGGACTAGCGTACGACGAGCAGTACTTC. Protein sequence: CASSLVNGLAYDEQYF.

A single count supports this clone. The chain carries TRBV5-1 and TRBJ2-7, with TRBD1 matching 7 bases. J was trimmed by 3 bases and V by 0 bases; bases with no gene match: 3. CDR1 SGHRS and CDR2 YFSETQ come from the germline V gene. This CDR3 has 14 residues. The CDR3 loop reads CASSLVTGNYEQYF. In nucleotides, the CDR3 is TGCGCCAGCAGCTTGGTGACAGGGAACTACGAGCAGTACTTC.

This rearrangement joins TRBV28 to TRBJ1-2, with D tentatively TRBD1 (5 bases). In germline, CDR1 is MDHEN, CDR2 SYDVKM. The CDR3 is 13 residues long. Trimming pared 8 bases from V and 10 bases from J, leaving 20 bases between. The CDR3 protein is CASGGHTKRDYTF. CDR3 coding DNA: TGTGCCAGCGGCGGACATACCAAAAGAGACTACACCTTC.

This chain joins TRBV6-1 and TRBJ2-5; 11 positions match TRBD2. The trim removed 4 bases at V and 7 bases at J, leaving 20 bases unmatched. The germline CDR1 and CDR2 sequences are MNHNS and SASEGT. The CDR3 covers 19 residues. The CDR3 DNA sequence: TGTGCCAGCAGTGGGGATGGGCTAGCGGGGGGAAAACCTTATACGACCCAGTACTTC. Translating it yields CASSGDGLAGGKPYTTQYF.

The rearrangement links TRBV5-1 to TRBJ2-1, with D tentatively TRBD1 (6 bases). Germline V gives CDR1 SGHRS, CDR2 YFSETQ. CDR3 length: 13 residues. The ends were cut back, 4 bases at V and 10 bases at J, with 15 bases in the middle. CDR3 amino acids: CASSPTGLWEQFF. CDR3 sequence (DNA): TGCGCCAGCAGCCCGACAGGCTTATGGGAGCAGTTCTTC.

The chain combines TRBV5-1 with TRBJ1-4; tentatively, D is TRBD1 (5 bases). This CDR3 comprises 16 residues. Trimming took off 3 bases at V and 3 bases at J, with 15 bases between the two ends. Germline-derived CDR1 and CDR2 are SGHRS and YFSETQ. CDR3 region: CASSYDQGPANEKLFF. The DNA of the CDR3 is TGCGCCAGCAGCTACGACCAGGGTCCGGCTAATGAAAAACTGTTTTTT.

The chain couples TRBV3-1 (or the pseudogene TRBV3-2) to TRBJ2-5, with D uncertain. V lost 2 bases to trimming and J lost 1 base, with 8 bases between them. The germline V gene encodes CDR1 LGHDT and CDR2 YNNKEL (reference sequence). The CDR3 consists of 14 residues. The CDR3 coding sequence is TGTGCCAGCAGCCAAATGCTTAGCCAAGAGACCCAGTACTTC. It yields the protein CASSQMLSQETQYF.

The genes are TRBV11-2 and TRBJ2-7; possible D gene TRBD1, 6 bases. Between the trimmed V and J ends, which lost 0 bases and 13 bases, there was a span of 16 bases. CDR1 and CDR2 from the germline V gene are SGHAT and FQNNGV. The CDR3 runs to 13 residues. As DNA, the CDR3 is TGTGCCAGCAGCTTAGATTGGCAGGGGCGAGTCTACTTC. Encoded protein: CASSLDWQGRVYF.

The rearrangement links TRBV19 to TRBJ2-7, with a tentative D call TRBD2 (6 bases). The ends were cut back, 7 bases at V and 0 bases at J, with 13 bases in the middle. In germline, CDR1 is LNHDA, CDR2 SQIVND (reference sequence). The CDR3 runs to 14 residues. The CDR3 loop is CASKPGLSSYEQYF. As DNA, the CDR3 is TGTGCCAGTAAGCCGGGACTCAGCTCCTACGAGCAGTACTTC.

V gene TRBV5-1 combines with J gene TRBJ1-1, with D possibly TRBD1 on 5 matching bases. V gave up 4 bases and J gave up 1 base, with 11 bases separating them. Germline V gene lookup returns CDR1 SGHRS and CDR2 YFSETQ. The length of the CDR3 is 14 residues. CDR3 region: CASSANTGNTEAFF. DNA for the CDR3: TGCGCCAGCAGCGCCAATACAGGGAACACTGAAGCTTTCTTT. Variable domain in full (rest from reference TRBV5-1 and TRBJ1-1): KAGVTQTPRYLIKTRGQQVTLSCSPISGHRSVSWYQQTPGQGLQFLFEYFSETQRNKGNFPGRFSGRQFSNSRSEMNVSTLELGDSALYLCASSANTGNTEAFFGQGTRLTVV.

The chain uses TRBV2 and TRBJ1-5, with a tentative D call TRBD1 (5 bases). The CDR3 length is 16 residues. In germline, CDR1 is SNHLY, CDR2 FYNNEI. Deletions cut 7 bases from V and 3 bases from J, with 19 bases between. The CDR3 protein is CASTKQAVDYNQPQHF. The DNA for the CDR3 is TGTGCCAGCACAAAACAGGCCGTGGACTACAATCAGCCCCAGCATTTT. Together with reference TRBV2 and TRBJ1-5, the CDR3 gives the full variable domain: EPEVTQTPSHQVTQMGQEVILRCVPISNHLYFYWYRQILGQKVEFLVSFYNNEISEKSEIFDDQFSVERPDGSNFTLKIRSTKLEDSAMYFCASTKQAVDYNQPQHFGDGTRLSIL.

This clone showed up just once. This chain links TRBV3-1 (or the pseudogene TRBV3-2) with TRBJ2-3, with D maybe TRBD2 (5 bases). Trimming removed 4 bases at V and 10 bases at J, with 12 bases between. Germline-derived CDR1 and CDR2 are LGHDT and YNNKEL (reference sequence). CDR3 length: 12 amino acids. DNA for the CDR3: TGTGCCAGCAGCCCAGAACTAGGCCCGCAGTATTTT. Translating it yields CASSPELGPQYF.

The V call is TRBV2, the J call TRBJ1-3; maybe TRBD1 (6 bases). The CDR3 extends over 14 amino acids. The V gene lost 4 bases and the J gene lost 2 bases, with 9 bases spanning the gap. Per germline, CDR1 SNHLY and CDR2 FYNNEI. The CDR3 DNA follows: TGTGCCAGCAGTGGAACAGGGACTGGAAACACCATATATTTT. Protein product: CASSGTGTGNTIYF.